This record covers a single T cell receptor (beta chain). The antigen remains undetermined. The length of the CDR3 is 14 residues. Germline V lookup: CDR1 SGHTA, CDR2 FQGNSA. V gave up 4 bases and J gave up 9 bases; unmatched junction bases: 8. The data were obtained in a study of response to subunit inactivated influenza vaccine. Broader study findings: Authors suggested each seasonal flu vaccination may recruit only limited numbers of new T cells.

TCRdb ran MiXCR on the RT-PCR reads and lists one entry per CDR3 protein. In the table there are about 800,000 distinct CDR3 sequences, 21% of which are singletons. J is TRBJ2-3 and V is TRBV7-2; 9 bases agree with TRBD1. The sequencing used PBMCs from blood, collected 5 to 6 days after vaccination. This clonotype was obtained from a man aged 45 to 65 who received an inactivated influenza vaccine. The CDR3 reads CASSWGQGLETQYF. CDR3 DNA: TGTGCCAGCAGCTGGGGACAGGGACTCGAGACGCAGTATTTT.